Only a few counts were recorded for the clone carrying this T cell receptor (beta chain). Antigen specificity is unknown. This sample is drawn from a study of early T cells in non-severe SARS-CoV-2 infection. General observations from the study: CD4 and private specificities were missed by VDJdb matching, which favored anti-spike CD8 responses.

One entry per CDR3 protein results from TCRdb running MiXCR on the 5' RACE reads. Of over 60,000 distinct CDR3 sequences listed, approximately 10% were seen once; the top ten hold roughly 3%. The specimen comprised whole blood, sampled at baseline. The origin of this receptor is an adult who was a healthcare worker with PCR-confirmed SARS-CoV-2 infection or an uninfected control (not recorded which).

The CDR3: CSVGDSSNYGYTF. For the CDR3, the DNA is TGCAGCGTGGGGGACAGTTCCAACTATGGCTACACCTTC. The chain employs TRBV29-1 and TRBJ1-2; the match to TRBD1 covers 7 bases. The CDR3 contains 13 residues. V shed 6 bases and J 2 bases; nucleotides not matched to a gene: 6. CDR1 and CDR2 from the germline V gene are SQVTM and ANQGSEA. The full variable domain, rest sourced from reference TRBV29-1 and TRBJ1-2, is SAVISQKPSRDICQRGTSLTIQCQVDSQVTMMFWYRQQPGQSLTLIATANQGSEATYESGFVIDKFPISRPNLTFSTLTVSNMSPEDSSIYLCSVGDSSNYGYTFGSGTRLTVV.